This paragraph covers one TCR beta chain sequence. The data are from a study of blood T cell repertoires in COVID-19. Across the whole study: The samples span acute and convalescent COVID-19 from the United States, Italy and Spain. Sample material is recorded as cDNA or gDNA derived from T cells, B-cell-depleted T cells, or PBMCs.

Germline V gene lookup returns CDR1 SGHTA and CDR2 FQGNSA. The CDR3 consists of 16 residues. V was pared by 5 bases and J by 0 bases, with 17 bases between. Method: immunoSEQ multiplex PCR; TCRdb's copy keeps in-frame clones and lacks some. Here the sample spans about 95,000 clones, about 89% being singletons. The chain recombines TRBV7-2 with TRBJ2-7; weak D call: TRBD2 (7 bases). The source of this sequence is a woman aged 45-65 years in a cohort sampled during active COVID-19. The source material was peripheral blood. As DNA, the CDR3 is TGTGCCAGCAGCCCGGGGGGCCAAAGGAGCTCCTACGAGCAGTACTTC. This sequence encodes CASSPGGQRSSYEQYF.